The present T cell receptor (beta chain) was sequenced within a study of T-cell memory formation after mild COVID-19. Study details: TCR clusters largely stayed donor specific. Study findings and constraints: CD4+ contracting clones lay mainly in CM and EM, CD8+ ones in EMRA. Memory sampled before infection contained some responding clones, suggesting cross-reactive memory joined.

TCR alpha and TCR beta cDNA libraries with sample barcodes and UMIs came from 5'RACE using constant-segment primers. Each CDR3 protein is one row after TCRdb ran MiXCR on the 5' RACE reads. The sample lists around 150,000 distinct CDR3 sequences, approximately 10% occurring once. Germline CDR1 reads SGHKS; CDR2 reads YYEKEE (reference sequence). This CDR3 has 13 amino acids. With 4 bases removed from V and 1 base from J, the gap between germline ends came to 7 bases. This clonotype was detected many times. Antigen specificity is unknown. Material: PBMCs or a T cell subset sorted from them (not recorded which). The source of this sequence is a man between 18 and 29 years old who had mild COVID-19 (a few samples of this study predate the infection). Cell type and time point are not known. The chain joins TRBV5-5 to TRBJ2-3; D is unresolved. This CDR3 reads CASSLGRTDTQYF. The CDR3 bases are TGTGCCAGCAGCCTGGGCCGCACAGATACGCAGTATTTT.